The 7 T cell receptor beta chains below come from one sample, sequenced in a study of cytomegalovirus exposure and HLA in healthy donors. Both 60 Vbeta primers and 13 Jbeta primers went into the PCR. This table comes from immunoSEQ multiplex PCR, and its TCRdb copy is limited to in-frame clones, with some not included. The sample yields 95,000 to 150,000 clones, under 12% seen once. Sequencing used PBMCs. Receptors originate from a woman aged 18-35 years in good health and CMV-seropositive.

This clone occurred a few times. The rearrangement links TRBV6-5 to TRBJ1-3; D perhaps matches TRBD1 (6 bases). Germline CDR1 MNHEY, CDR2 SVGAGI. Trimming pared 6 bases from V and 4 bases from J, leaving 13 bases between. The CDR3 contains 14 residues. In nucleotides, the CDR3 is TGTGCCAGCAGGGAGCAGGGGAGAGGAAACACCATATATTTT. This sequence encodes CASREQGRGNTIYF.

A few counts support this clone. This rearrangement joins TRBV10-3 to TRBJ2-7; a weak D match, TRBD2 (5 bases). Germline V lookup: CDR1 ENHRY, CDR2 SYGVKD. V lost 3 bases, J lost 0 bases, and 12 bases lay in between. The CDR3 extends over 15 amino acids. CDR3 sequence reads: CAISDSGSSSYEQYF. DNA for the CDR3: TGTGCCATCAGTGACTCGGGGTCCAGCTCCTACGAGCAGTACTTC.

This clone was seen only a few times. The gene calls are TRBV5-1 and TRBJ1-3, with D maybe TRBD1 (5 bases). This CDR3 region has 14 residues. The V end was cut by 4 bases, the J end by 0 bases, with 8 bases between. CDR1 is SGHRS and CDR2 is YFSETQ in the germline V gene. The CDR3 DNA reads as TGCGCCAGCAGCCCGACAGACTCTGGAAACACCATATATTTT. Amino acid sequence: CASSPTDSGNTIYF.

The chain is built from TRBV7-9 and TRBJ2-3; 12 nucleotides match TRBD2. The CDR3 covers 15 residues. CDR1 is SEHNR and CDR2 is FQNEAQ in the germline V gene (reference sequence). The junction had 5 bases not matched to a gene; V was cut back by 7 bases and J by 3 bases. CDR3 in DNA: TGTGCCAGCACCCCCCTAGCGGGAGGGACAGATACGCAGTATTTT. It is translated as CASTPLAGGTDTQYF.

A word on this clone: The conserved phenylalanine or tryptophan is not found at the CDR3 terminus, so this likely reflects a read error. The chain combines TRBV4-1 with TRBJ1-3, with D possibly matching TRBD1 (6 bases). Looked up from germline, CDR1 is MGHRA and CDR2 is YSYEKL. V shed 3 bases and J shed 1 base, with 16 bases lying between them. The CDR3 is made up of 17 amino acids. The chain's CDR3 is CASSHPKGQSSGNTIYL. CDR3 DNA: TGCGCCAGCAGCCACCCTAAAGGACAGTCGTCTGGAAACACCATATATCTT.

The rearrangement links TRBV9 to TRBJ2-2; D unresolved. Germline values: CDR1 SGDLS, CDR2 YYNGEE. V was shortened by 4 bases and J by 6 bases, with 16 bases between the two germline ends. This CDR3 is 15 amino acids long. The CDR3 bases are TGTGCCAGCAGCCCTGCGACAAGAACACCCGGGGAGCTGTTTTTT. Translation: CASSPATRTPGELFF.

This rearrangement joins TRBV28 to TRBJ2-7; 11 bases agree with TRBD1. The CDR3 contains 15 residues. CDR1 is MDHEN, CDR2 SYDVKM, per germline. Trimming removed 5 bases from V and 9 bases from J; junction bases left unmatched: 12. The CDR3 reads CASSGQGATISGQYF. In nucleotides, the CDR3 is TGTGCCAGCAGTGGACAGGGGGCGACGATATCAGGGCAGTACTTC.